The subject of this entry is one T cell receptor (beta chain). Its antigen is unidentified. Specified time point: week 23, last vaccination. Doses comprised 300 ug of mutant IDH1 20-mer peptide each, plus topical imiquimod. Measured with immunoSEQ multiplex PCR; TCRdb has only the in-frame clones, and not every one. The sample includes about 64,000 clones, about 88% of them seen just once. The data were taken from a study of a mutant IDH1 vaccine in newly diagnosed glioma. Study as a whole: Vaccine dosing followed radiotherapy by 4-6 weeks, or accompanied temozolomide cycles. Receipt of radiotherapy, temozolomide, or both preceded the study, and most received both. Treated patients had a mean age of about 38 years and a roughly 62% male, around 40% female split.

Trimming stripped 0 bases from V and 3 bases from J, with 17 bases between. This CDR3 is built from 17 residues. Germline lookup yields CDR1 SEHNR and CDR2 FQNEAQ (reference sequence). Regarding the study as a whole: Vaccine-induced immune responses were detected in about 93% of patients.

The sample consisted of PBMCs, taken from a glioma patient whose treatment included an IDH1 peptide vaccine. The rearrangement uses TRBV7-9 and TRBJ2-5, with D perhaps matching TRBD1 or TRBD2 (6 bases each). This clonotype was obtained from a man under 40 with glioma. In DNA form, the CDR3 reads TGTGCCAGCAGCTTAGCTAGCGGCAGGGGAGAAGAAGAGACCCAGTACTTC. Translating it yields CASSLASGRGEEETQYF. Full variable domain (missing parts from reference TRBV7-9 and TRBJ2-5): DTGVSQNPRHKITKRGQNVTFRCDPISEHNRLYWYRQTLGQGPEFLTYFQNEAQLEKSRLLSDRFSAERPKGSFSTLEIQRTEQGDSAMYLCASSLASGRGEEETQYFGPGTRLLVL.